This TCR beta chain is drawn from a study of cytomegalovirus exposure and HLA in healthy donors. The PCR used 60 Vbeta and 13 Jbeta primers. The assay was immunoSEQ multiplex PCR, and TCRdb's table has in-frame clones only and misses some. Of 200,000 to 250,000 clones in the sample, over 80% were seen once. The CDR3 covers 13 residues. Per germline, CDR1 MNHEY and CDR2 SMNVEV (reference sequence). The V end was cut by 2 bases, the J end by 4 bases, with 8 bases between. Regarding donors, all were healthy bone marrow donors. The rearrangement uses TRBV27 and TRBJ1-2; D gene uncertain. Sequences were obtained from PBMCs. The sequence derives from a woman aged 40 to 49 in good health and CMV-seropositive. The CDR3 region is CASSLRGLYGYTF. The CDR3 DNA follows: TGTGCCAGCAGTTTAAGAGGACTCTATGGCTACACCTTC.